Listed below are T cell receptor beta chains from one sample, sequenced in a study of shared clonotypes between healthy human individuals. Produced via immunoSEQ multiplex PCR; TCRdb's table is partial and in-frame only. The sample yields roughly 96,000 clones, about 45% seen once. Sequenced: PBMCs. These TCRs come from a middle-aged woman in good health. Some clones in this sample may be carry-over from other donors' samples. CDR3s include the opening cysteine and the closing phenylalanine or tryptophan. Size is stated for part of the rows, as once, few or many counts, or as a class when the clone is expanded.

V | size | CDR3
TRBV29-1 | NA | CSALSRGEQYF
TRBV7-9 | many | CASTSGGIDTQYF
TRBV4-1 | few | CASSQAHPSSGNTIYF
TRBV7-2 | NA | CASSLGPGWSGYTF
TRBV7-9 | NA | CASSQDSAGVNEQFF
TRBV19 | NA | CASSPWTEPYEQYF
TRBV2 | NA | CASRSVDEQFF
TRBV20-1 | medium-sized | CSAPLREQFF
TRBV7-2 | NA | CASSLGPPQEERNTIYF
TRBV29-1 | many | CSGRWNTGELFF
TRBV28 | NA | CASSPAGGEQREKLFF
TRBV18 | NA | CASSPLAGMNTGELFF
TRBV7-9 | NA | CASSTRVAGEAEQYF
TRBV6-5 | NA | CASGQTGGNQPQHF
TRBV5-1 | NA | CASSFSRSQETQYF
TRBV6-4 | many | CASSDGTGGNEQFF
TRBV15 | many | CATSRGGEADTQYF
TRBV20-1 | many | CSARDPDGYTF
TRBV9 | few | CASSVTSGSYEQYF
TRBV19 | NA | CASSPLPNGRVGTQYF
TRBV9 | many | CASSVSGGRGEAFF
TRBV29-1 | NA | CSVVTQGPYEQYF
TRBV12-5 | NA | CASGLGGSTGELFF
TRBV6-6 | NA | CASRRTASSYEQYF
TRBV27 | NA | CASRDLAGRYEQYF